These T cell receptor beta chains were read from a single sample in a study of shared clonotypes between healthy human individuals. This table comes from immunoSEQ multiplex PCR, and its TCRdb copy is limited to in-frame clones, with some not included. The sample has 450,000 to 500,000 clones; 78% are singletons. Sequencing was performed on PBMCs. These receptors all stem from a middle-aged woman in good health. Some clones in this sample may be carry-over from other donors' samples. CDR3s include the opening cysteine and the closing phenylalanine or tryptophan. The D gene is left open where the match is weak. Some rows have no size entry. The others give once, few or many, or a class for an expanded clone.

clone_size: -; d_call: TRBD2; v_call: TRBV7-7; j_call: TRBJ2-1; cdr3_nt: TGTGCTAGCAGCCCCGGGACTAGCGGGGCCAATGAGCAGTTCTTC; cdr3_aa: CASSPGTSGANEQFF
clone_size: -; d_call: TRBD2; v_call: TRBV6-1; j_call: TRBJ2-3; cdr3_nt: TGTGCCAGCAAGAGGACTAGCAGCACAGATACGCAGTATTTT; cdr3_aa: CASKRTSSTDTQYF
clone_size: many; d_call: -; v_call: TRBV29-1; j_call: TRBJ1-1; cdr3_nt: TGCAGCGTTGAATCTGAGGGAACGGAAGCTTTCTTT; cdr3_aa: CSVESEGTEAFF
clone_size: -; d_call: -; v_call: TRBV5-7; j_call: TRBJ2-7; cdr3_nt: TGTGCCAGCAGCTTGTTGGGACGGACATCCTACGAGCAGTACTTC; cdr3_aa: CASSLLGRTSYEQYF
clone_size: -; d_call: -; v_call: TRBV30; j_call: TRBJ2-5; cdr3_nt: TGTGCCTGGAGTGTTCGTAGGGGGGGAGAGACCCAGTACTTC; cdr3_aa: CAWSVRRGGETQYF
clone_size: -; d_call: -; v_call: TRBV6-1; j_call: TRBJ2-3; cdr3_nt: TGTGCCAGCAGTGAACAGCCCGGGCCGGGGGATACGCAGTATTTT; cdr3_aa: CASSEQPGPGDTQYF
clone_size: once; d_call: -; v_call: TRBV19; j_call: TRBJ2-2; cdr3_nt: TGTGCCAGTAGTAGGATCAGGGGGGGTACCGGGGAGCTGTTTTTT; cdr3_aa: CASSRIRGGTGELFF
clone_size: -; d_call: -; v_call: TRBV28; j_call: TRBJ2-3; cdr3_nt: TGTGCCAGCAGCTCTTGGGAGGACACAGATACGCAGTATTTT; cdr3_aa: CASSSWEDTDTQYF
clone_size: few; d_call: TRBD2; v_call: TRBV7-7; j_call: TRBJ2-7; cdr3_nt: TGTGCTAGCACCTTAGCGGGGGGTAGCGGGAGGGAGTACGAGCAGTACTTC; cdr3_aa: CASTLAGGSGREYEQYF
clone_size: -; d_call: -; v_call: TRBV7-2; j_call: TRBJ1-3; cdr3_nt: TGTGCCAGCAGCTTAGCACCGGGGACTGGAAACACCATATATTTT; cdr3_aa: CASSLAPGTGNTIYF
clone_size: once; d_call: TRBD2; v_call: TRBV7-2; j_call: TRBJ2-1; cdr3_nt: TGTGCCAGCAGCTTAGATAGCGGGGAATACAATGAGCAGTTCTTC; cdr3_aa: CASSLDSGEYNEQFF
clone_size: -; d_call: -; v_call: TRBV7-9; j_call: TRBJ2-7; cdr3_nt: TGTGCCAGCAGCTTAGGGTCCTACGAGCAGTACTTC; cdr3_aa: CASSLGSYEQYF
clone_size: -; d_call: -; v_call: TRBV7-3; j_call: TRBJ2-3; cdr3_nt: TGTGCCAGCAGCTTAACTACCACAGATACGCAGTATTTT; cdr3_aa: CASSLTTTDTQYF
clone_size: -; d_call: TRBD1; v_call: TRBV15; j_call: TRBJ1-1; cdr3_nt: TGTGCCACCGCGCCCCGGGACAGCAGTGAAGCTTTCTTT; cdr3_aa: CATAPRDSSEAFF
clone_size: -; d_call: -; v_call: TRBV28; j_call: TRBJ2-7; cdr3_nt: TGTGCCAGCAGGGAGACACCCACAAGAGTCGAGCAGTACTTC; cdr3_aa: CASRETPTRVEQYF
clone_size: -; d_call: TRBD1; v_call: TRBV18; j_call: TRBJ1-1; cdr3_nt: TGTGCCAGCTCAGCGGACAGGGCGAACACTGAAGCTTTCTTT; cdr3_aa: CASSADRANTEAFF
clone_size: -; d_call: TRBD2; v_call: TRBV6-5; j_call: TRBJ2-3; cdr3_nt: TGTGCCAGCAGAACACTAGCGCCCAGCACAGATACGCAGTATTTT; cdr3_aa: CASRTLAPSTDTQYF
clone_size: -; d_call: TRBD1; v_call: TRBV5-1; j_call: TRBJ1-5; cdr3_nt: TGCGCCAGCAGGGAAGGACAGGGGGGTTGGAATCAGCCCCAGCATTTT; cdr3_aa: CASREGQGGWNQPQHF
clone_size: -; d_call: -; v_call: TRBV5-1; j_call: TRBJ1-1; cdr3_nt: TGCGCCAGCAGCTTTGGATATGAAGCTTTCTTT; cdr3_aa: CASSFGYEAFF
clone_size: few; d_call: TRBD2; v_call: TRBV28; j_call: TRBJ2-7; cdr3_nt: TGTGCCAGCCTCCCTCCTCCCCCGGCTAGCGGGCTCTACGAGCAGTACTTC; cdr3_aa: CASLPPPPASGLYEQYF
clone_size: few; d_call: -; v_call: TRBV7-3; j_call: TRBJ2-1; cdr3_nt: TGTGCCAGCGCGGAGCGCTCCTACAATGAGCAGTTCTTC; cdr3_aa: CASAERSYNEQFF
clone_size: -; d_call: TRBD1; v_call: TRBV5-4; j_call: TRBJ2-1; cdr3_nt: TGTGCCAGCCGACCAGGGGGAGAAAGCCACAATGAGCAGTTCTTC; cdr3_aa: CASRPGGESHNEQFF
clone_size: -; d_call: -; v_call: TRBV28; j_call: TRBJ2-2; cdr3_nt: TGTGCCAGCAGTTCCCCGGGACGGAAACTCGGCGGGGAGCTGTTTTTT; cdr3_aa: CASSSPGRKLGGELFF
clone_size: -; d_call: -; v_call: TRBV4-3; j_call: TRBJ2-3; cdr3_nt: TGCGCCAGCAGCCAAGGGAGAGCAGATACGCAGTATTTT; cdr3_aa: CASSQGRADTQYF
clone_size: -; d_call: TRBD2; v_call: TRBV18; j_call: TRBJ2-3; cdr3_nt: TGTGCCAGCTCACCACCATATCTAGCGGGGCGGTCAGATACGCAGTATTTT; cdr3_aa: CASSPPYLAGRSDTQYF
clone_size: -; d_call: -; v_call: TRBV29-1; j_call: TRBJ1-1; cdr3_nt: TGCAGCGTTGGCGGGACGGTGAACACTGAAGCTTTCTTT; cdr3_aa: CSVGGTVNTEAFF
clone_size: -; d_call: -; v_call: TRBV12-5; j_call: TRBJ2-1; cdr3_nt: TGTGCTAGTGGTTTGTTTAGCGATAAGTTCTTC; cdr3_aa: CASGLFSDKFF
clone_size: -; d_call: -; v_call: TRBV5-1; j_call: TRBJ1-1; cdr3_nt: TGCGCCAGCAGCTTGTATAGTGGGGGGGATCGCCCTGAAGCTTTCTTT; cdr3_aa: CASSLYSGGDRPEAFF
clone_size: -; d_call: TRBD2; v_call: TRBV5-1; j_call: TRBJ2-3; cdr3_nt: TGCGCCAGCAGCTTGGCCACGGCGGGAGGGGGGCCAGATACGCAGTATTTT; cdr3_aa: CASSLATAGGGPDTQYF
clone_size: -; d_call: TRBD2; v_call: TRBV7-9; j_call: TRBJ2-5; cdr3_nt: TGTGCCAGCAGCCCGCGACTAGCGGGAGGGATGGAAGAGACCCAGTACTTC; cdr3_aa: CASSPRLAGGMEETQYF
clone_size: -; d_call: -; v_call: TRBV7-9; j_call: TRBJ2-3; cdr3_nt: TGTGCCAGCAGCTTAGGGGGGACCACAGATACGCAGTATTTT; cdr3_aa: CASSLGGTTDTQYF
clone_size: -; d_call: -; v_call: TRBV5-1; j_call: TRBJ2-5; cdr3_nt: TGCGCCAGCAGCGATCCCCAAGAGACCCAGTACTTC; cdr3_aa: CASSDPQETQYF
clone_size: once; d_call: TRBD1; v_call: TRBV5-4; j_call: TRBJ2-2; cdr3_nt: TGTGCCAGCAGCCCCGGACAGGGGTACACCGGGGAGCTGTTTTTT; cdr3_aa: CASSPGQGYTGELFF
clone_size: once; d_call: -; v_call: TRBV28; j_call: TRBJ2-7; cdr3_nt: TGTGCCAGCACTCAAAGTGGGGCGGAGTCCTACGAGCAGTACTTC; cdr3_aa: CASTQSGAESYEQYF
clone_size: few; d_call: TRBD1; v_call: TRBV6-5; j_call: TRBJ2-7; cdr3_nt: TGTGCCAGCAGTTACCGGACAGGGTCCGTGCAGTACTTC; cdr3_aa: CASSYRTGSVQYF
clone_size: -; d_call: -; v_call: TRBV7-3; j_call: TRBJ2-3; cdr3_nt: TGTGCCAGCAATTACAGGGTACCAGATACGCAGTATTTT; cdr3_aa: CASNYRVPDTQYF
clone_size: -; d_call: -; v_call: TRBV7-9; j_call: TRBJ2-1; cdr3_nt: TGTGCCAGCAGCTTAGGACCAGGGGGGCCCAAATACAATGAGCAGTTCTTC; cdr3_aa: CASSLGPGGPKYNEQFF
clone_size: -; d_call: TRBD2; v_call: TRBV25-1; j_call: TRBJ2-1; cdr3_nt: TGTGCCAGCACCCTAGCGGGAGACAATGAGCAGTTCTTC; cdr3_aa: CASTLAGDNEQFF
clone_size: -; d_call: TRBD2; v_call: TRBV5-1; j_call: TRBJ2-1; cdr3_nt: TGCGCCAGCAAGATGGCTAGCGGGCCAGGGTCCTACAATGAGCAGTTCTTC; cdr3_aa: CASKMASGPGSYNEQFF
clone_size: -; d_call: TRBD1; v_call: TRBV5-1; j_call: TRBJ1-1; cdr3_nt: TGCGCCAGCAGCTTCCGGGACAGGGGCACTGAAGCTTTCTTT; cdr3_aa: CASSFRDRGTEAFF
clone_size: -; d_call: -; v_call: TRBV6-5; j_call: TRBJ1-1; cdr3_nt: TGTGCCAGCAGTTACTCGGGTGGGACTGAAGCTTTCTTT; cdr3_aa: CASSYSGGTEAFF
clone_size: -; d_call: -; v_call: TRBV10-3; j_call: TRBJ1-1; cdr3_nt: TGTGCCATCAGAAGGGACCTTGGGACTGAAGCTTTCTTT; cdr3_aa: CAIRRDLGTEAFF
clone_size: -; d_call: TRBD2; v_call: TRBV6-5; j_call: TRBJ2-3; cdr3_nt: TGTGCCAGCAGCCGCGCGGGGGGGGCAGATACGCAGTATTTT; cdr3_aa: CASSRAGGADTQYF
clone_size: -; d_call: -; v_call: TRBV4-2; j_call: TRBJ2-1; cdr3_nt: TGTGCCAGCAGCCAAGATCCCCGGGCGCTATCGAGCTCCTACAATGAGCAGTTCTTC; cdr3_aa: CASSQDPRALSSSYNEQFF
clone_size: -; d_call: TRBD1; v_call: TRBV28; j_call: TRBJ2-7; cdr3_nt: TGTGCCAGCAGTAACAGGGGGGAAAACGAGCAGTACTTC; cdr3_aa: CASSNRGENEQYF
clone_size: -; d_call: TRBD1; v_call: TRBV11-2; j_call: TRBJ1-4; cdr3_nt: TGTGCCACCGGACAGGGTGGTTACGAAAAACTGTTTTTT; cdr3_aa: CATGQGGYEKLFF
clone_size: -; d_call: -; v_call: TRBV28; j_call: TRBJ2-4; cdr3_nt: TGTGCCAGCAGTCTCCTTGGCAGAAACATTCAGTACTTC; cdr3_aa: CASSLLGRNIQYF
clone_size: -; d_call: TRBD2; v_call: TRBV5-8; j_call: TRBJ2-7; cdr3_nt: TGTGCCAGCAGCTTGGGCGGGAGCCACGAGCAGTACTTC; cdr3_aa: CASSLGGSHEQYF
clone_size: -; d_call: -; v_call: TRBV19; j_call: TRBJ2-7; cdr3_nt: TGTGCCAGTACTACGACAGCGGACACCTACGAGCAGTACTTC; cdr3_aa: CASTTTADTYEQYF
clone_size: -; d_call: -; v_call: TRBV28; j_call: TRBJ1-2; cdr3_nt: TGTGCCAGCAGTCCTAACATGGGATATGGCTACACCTTC; cdr3_aa: CASSPNMGYGYTF
clone_size: once; d_call: -; v_call: TRBV6-1; j_call: TRBJ2-2; cdr3_nt: TGTGCCAGCAGTGTGGACATCTTCACCGGGGAGCTGTTTTTT; cdr3_aa: CASSVDIFTGELFF
clone_size: few; d_call: TRBD2; v_call: TRBV7-3; j_call: TRBJ2-1; cdr3_nt: TGTGCCAGCAGCTTGTCGGGCGGGGGCTCCTACAATGAGCAGTTCTTC; cdr3_aa: CASSLSGGGSYNEQFF
clone_size: once; d_call: TRBD2; v_call: TRBV2; j_call: TRBJ2-5; cdr3_nt: TGTGCCAGCAGCCATGATAGCGGGAGAGAGACCCAGTACTTC; cdr3_aa: CASSHDSGRETQYF